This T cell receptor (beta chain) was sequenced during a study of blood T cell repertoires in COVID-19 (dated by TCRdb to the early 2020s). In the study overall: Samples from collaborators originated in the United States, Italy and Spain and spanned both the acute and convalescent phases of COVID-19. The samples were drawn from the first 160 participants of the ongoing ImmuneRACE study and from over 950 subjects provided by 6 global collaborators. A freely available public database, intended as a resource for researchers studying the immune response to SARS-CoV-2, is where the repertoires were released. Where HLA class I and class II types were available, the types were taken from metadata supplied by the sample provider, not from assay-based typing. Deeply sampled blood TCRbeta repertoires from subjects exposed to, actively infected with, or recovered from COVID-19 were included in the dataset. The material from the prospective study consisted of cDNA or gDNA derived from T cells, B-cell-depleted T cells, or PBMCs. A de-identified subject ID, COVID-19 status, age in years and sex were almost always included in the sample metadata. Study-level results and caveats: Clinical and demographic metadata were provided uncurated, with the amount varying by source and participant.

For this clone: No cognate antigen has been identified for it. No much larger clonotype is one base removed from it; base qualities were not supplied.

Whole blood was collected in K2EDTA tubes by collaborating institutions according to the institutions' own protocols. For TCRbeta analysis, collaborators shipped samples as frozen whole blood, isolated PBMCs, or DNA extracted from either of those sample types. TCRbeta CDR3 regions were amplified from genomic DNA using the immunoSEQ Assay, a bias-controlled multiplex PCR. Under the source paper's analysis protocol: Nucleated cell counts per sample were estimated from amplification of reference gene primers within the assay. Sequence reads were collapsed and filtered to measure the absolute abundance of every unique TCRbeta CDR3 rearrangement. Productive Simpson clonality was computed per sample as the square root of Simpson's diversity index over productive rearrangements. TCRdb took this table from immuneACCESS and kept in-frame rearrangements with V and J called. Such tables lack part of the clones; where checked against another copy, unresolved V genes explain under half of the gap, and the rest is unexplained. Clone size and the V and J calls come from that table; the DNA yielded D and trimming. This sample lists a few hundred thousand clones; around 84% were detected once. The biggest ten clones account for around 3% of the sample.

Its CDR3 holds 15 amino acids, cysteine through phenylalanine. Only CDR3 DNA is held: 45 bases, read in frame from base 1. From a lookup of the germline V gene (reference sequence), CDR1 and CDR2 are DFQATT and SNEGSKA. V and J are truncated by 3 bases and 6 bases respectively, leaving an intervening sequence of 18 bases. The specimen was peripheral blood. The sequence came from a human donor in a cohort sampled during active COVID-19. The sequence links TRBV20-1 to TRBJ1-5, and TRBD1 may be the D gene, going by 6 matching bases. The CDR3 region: CSASPSGGVGQPQHF. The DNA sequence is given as TGCAGTGCTAGTCCATCGGGGGGCGTCGGTCAGCCCCAGCATTTT.